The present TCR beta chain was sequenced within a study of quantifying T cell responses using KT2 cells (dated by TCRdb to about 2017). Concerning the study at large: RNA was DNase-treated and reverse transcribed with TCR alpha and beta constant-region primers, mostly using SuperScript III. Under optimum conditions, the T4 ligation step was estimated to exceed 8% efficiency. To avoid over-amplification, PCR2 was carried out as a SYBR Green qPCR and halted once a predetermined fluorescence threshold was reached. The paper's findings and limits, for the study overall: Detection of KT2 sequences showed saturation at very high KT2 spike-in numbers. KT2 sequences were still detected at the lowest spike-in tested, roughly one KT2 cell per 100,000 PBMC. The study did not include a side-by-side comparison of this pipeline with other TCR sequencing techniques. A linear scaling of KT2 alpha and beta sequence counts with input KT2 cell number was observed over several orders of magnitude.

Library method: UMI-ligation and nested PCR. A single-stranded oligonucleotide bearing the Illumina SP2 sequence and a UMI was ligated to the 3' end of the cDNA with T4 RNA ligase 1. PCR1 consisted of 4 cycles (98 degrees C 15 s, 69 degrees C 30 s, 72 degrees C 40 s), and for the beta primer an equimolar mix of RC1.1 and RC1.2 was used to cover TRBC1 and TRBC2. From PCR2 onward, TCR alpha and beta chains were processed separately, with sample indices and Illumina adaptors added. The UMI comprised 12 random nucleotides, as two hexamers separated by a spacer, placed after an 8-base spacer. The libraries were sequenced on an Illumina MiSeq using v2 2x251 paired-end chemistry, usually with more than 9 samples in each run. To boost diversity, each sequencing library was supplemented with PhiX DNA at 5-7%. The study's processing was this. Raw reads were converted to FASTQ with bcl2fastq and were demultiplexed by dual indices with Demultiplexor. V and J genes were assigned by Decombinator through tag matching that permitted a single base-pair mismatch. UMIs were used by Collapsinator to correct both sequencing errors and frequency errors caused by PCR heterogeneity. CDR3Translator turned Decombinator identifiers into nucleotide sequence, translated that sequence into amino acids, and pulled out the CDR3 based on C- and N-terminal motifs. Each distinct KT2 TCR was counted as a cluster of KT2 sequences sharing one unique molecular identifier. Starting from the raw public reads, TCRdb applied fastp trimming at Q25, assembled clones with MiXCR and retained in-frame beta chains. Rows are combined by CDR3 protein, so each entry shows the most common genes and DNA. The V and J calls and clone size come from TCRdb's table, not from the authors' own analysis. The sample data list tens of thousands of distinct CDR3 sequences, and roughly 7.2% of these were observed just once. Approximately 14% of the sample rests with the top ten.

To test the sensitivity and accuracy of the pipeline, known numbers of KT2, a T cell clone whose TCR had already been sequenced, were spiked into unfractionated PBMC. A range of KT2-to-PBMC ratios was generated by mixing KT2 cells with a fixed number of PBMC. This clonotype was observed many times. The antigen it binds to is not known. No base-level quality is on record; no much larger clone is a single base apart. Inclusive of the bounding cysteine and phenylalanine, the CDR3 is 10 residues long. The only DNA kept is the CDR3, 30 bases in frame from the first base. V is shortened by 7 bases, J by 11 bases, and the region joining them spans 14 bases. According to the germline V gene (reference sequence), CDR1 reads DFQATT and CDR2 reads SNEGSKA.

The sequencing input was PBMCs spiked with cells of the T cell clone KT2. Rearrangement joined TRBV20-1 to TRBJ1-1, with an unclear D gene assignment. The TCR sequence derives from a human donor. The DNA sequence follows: TGCAGTGTCTCGAGTGGGTGGGCTTTCTTT. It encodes CSVSSGWAFF.